This T cell receptor beta chain was profiled in a study of blood T cell repertoires in COVID-19. Across the whole study: Donors in the United States, Italy and Spain gave samples during acute or convalescent COVID-19. From T cells, B-cell-depleted T cells, or PBMCs came the material, which was cDNA or gDNA.

TCRdb keeps only in-frame clones here, not all; method: immunoSEQ multiplex PCR. Among around 500,000 clones listed, 70% to 90% were seen once. The CDR3 runs 13 residues. The chain recombines TRBV12-3 or TRBV12-4 with TRBJ2-2, with TRBD2 as a possible D gene (6 bases). The TCR was taken from a human donor in a cohort sampled during active COVID-19. Specimen: peripheral blood. The CDR3 here is CTTGTPNTGELFF. The CDR3 DNA is TGTACAACCGGGACTCCGAACACCGGGGAGCTGTTTTTT.